This entry lists 3 T cell receptor beta chains sequenced from one sample in a study of T cells in Graves' hyperthyroidism and ophthalmopathy. Template material for amplifying TCR beta CDR3 regions consisted of RNA transcripts. Carried out on the TCR CDR3, a first-round RT-PCR used the HTBI primer set. MiXCR, applied by TCRdb to the multiplex PCR reads, yields one record per CDR3 protein. The data contain roughly 380,000 distinct CDR3 sequences, approximately 20% of them singletons. The sample consisted of blood. These receptors originate from a young woman with Graves' hyperthyroidism.

This clonotype was found many times. The chain recombines TRBV6-1 with TRBJ2-5; TRBD2 aligns across 7 bases. Germline V gives CDR1 MNHNS, CDR2 SASEGT. This CDR3 region has 14 residues. Losses at the gene ends were 1 base for V and 5 bases for J; bases not matched to a gene: 4. In DNA form, the CDR3 reads TGTGCCAGCAGTGAAGTAGGGGAGGGGGAGACCCAGTACTTC. The encoded protein is CASSEVGEGETQYF.

The sample holds many counts of this clonotype. The V gene is TRBV7-8, the J gene TRBJ1-3; D is perhaps TRBD1 (6 bases). Trimming took off 5 bases at V and 3 bases at J, with 11 bases between the two ends. Per germline, CDR1 SGHVS and CDR2 FQNEAQ. CDR3 size: 14 residues. The CDR3 spells CASSQRTDGNTIYF. CDR3 coding DNA: TGTGCCAGCAGCCAGAGGACAGATGGAAACACCATATATTTT.

V and J are TRBV28 and TRBJ1-6; D is undetermined. CDR3 length equals 15 residues. The V end lost 6 bases, the J end lost 0 bases, and 9 bases lay between the germline ends. Germline V gene data show CDR1 as MDHEN and CDR2 as SYDVKM. The CDR3 region is CASRRESSYNSPLHF. The CDR3 DNA follows: TGTGCCAGCAGACGGGAGAGCTCCTATAATTCACCCCTCCACTTT. The complete variable domain, with remaining parts taken from reference TRBV28 and TRBJ1-6, reads DVKVTQSSRYLVKRTGEKVFLECVQDMDHENMFWYRQDPGLGLRLIYFSYDVKMKEKGDIPEGYSVSREKKERFSLILESASTNQTSMYLCASRRESSYNSPLHFGNGTRLTVT.